This T cell receptor (beta chain) was recovered during a study of T-cell reconstitution after alpha-beta-depleted transplantation in children. Study-wide findings and caveats: T-cell counts and diversity at one year following transplant were attributed mainly to newly produced T cells. Two months or so post-transplant, alpha-beta T cells reportedly derived from several hundred expanded graft clones. Recipient T cells and thymic progenitors that survived gave rise to the high TCRbeta diversity observed at day 60 in some patients.

This clonotype was seen only a few times. Its antigen is undetermined. Construction of the TCRbeta library involved unique molecular identifiers. Using its own MiXCR run on the PCR reads, TCRdb lists one record per CDR3 protein. This table has fewer than 550,000 distinct CDR3 sequences, over 10% appearing once. The CDR3 extends over 15 amino acids. V lost 6 bases, J lost 7 bases, and 11 bases stayed unmatched. The chain uses TRBV12-3 or TRBV12-4 and TRBJ2-2, with 7 bases that match TRBD2. Sequencing was performed on PBMCs, mostly from graft donor cells, taken 180 days after TCRalphabeta/CD19-depleted stem cell transplant. The receptor was derived from a female patient aged 2-9 years who had a stem cell transplant for aplastic anemia, so the T cells may come from the graft donor. CDR3 in DNA: TGTGCCAGCAGCCCCAGCGGGAAAAAGTACGGGGAGCTGTTTTTT. Encoded protein: CASSPSGKKYGELFF.